This T cell receptor (beta chain) stems from a study of blood T cell repertoires in COVID-19. How the authors handled the data: It was from reference gene primer amplification that nucleated cell counts were estimated. Sequencing was performed with immunoSEQ multiplex PCR; in TCRdb, only in-frame clones are kept and a portion is missing. V, J and clone size are taken as reported in that table, and D and trimming were inferred from the DNA itself. The sample consists of around 310,000 clones, about 88% of them appearing once. The CDR3 covers 16 residues. Trimming removed 1 base from V and 1 base from J, with 10 bases in between. Per germline, CDR1 KGHDR and CDR2 SFDVKD.

This clonotype originated in a woman aged 60 to 75 with acute or convalescent COVID-19. The rearrangement links TRBV24-1 to TRBJ2-1; a weak D match, TRBD2 (6 bases). The sequenced sample was peripheral blood. The CDR3, as DNA: TGTGCCACCAGTGATTTAGCGGCGGGGTCCTACAATGAGCAGTTCTTC. It codes for CATSDLAAGSYNEQFF.